This T cell receptor (beta chain) derives from a study of Graves' ophthalmopathy and Graves' hyperthyroidism. About the research overall: Hyperthyroidism counted as stable given no ophthalmopathy within 18 months of follow-up. Study outcomes and limitations: Also, most clonotypes expanded in the thyroid above 0.001 frequency appeared in blood. The model predicted ophthalmopathy progression with around 69% sensitivity and around 72% specificity.

The V segment lost 4 bases and the J segment 2 bases; nucleotides outside the gene matches: 7. Germline CDR1 and CDR2: MGHDK and SYGVNS. The CDR3 sequence is 15 residues long. Researchers took RNA transcripts and amplified TCR beta CDR3 regions from them. A first-round RT-PCR used HTBI primers, followed by a second-round multiplex PCR. One entry per CDR3 protein results from TCRdb running MiXCR on the multiplex PCR reads. This sample has around 1.1 million distinct CDR3 sequences, with 35% to 40% found just once. On this clonotype itself: Its antigen is currently unknown.

Clinicians made diagnoses from clinical symptoms, serum thyroxine, TRAb, thyroid ultrasound and orbital computed tomography. The V gene is TRBV25-1, the J gene TRBJ2-7; 8 positions match TRBD2. This sequence was found in an adult man with Graves' hyperthyroidism. Sequenced: peripheral blood or thyroid tissue (not recorded which). CDR3 DNA sequence: TGTGCCAGCAGTGCTAAACTAGCGGACCCCTACGAGCAGTACTTC. Its protein is CASSAKLADPYEQYF.